These T cell receptor beta chains were read from a single sample in a study of CD8+ T cells in alopecia areata. The method was immunoSEQ multiplex PCR; TCRdb's version includes in-frame clones alone and lacks a portion of them. The repertoire holds roughly 210,000 clones, with roughly 40% as singletons. The sample here was CD4+ T cells sorted from blood, taken at roughly week 36, from a patient treated with tofacitinib. The receptor source for this set is a human donor with alopecia areata. The CDR3 runs from the conserved cysteine through the conserved F or W. The D gene is left open where the match is weak. Size is stated for part of the rows, as once, few or many counts, or as a class when the clone is expanded.

d_call	v_call	j_call	clone_size	cdr3_nt	cdr3_aa
.	TRBV9	TRBJ2-1	many	TGTGCCAGCAGCGTCGACCGAGAAAGCTCCTACAATGAGCAGTTCTTC	CASSVDRESSYNEQFF
TRBD2	TRBV6-5	TRBJ2-7	.	TGTGCCAGCAGACTCCTAGCGGGAGGTGGGGAGCAGTACTTC	CASRLLAGGGEQYF
TRBD1	TRBV27	TRBJ1-5	.	TGTGCCAGCAGACCCCAGGGGGCCCCCCAACAGCCCCAGCATTTT	CASRPQGAPQQPQHF
.	TRBV7-2	TRBJ2-7	few	TGTGCCAGCAGCCCAGGCCCCTACGAGCAGTACTTC	CASSPGPYEQYF
TRBD2	TRBV27	TRBJ2-7	.	TGTGCCAGCACGGTTAGACGGGGGGGTGAGCAGTACTTC	CASTVRRGGEQYF
.	TRBV7-6	TRBJ2-7	.	TGTGCCAGCAGCTTAGTAGCTCGCGAGCAGTACTTC	CASSLVAREQYF
TRBD1	TRBV29-1	TRBJ2-1	few	TGCAGCGCCGCGGTCTCGGACAGGAATTCCTACAATGAGCAGTTCTTC	CSAAVSDRNSYNEQFF
.	TRBV6-6	TRBJ2-1	.	TGTGCCAGCAGTTACTTGCTAAGTTACAATGAGCAGTTCTTC	CASSYLLSYNEQFF
.	TRBV2	TRBJ2-5	few	TGTGCCAGCAGTCAAGGGGACGGAGAGACCCAGTACTTC	CASSQGDGETQYF
.	TRBV30	TRBJ1-2	once	TGTGCCTGGATCCGCAGGGGATCAGGCTACACCTTC	CAWIRRGSGYTF
.	TRBV2	TRBJ2-3	.	TGTGCCAGCAGGATGGACAGCACAGATACGCAGTATTTT	CASRMDSTDTQYF
.	TRBV27	TRBJ2-5	few	TGTGCCAGCAGTTTATCGAAGACCCAGTACCAAGAGACCCAGTACTTC	CASSLSKTQYQETQYF
.	TRBV7-2	TRBJ1-5	few	TGTGCCAGCAGCATTAGACGTCAGCCCCAGCATTTT	CASSIRRQPQHF
.	TRBV27	TRBJ2-4	few	TGTGCCAGCAGTCCGACCCTTGGGACGGCAAAAAACATTCAGTACTTC	CASSPTLGTAKNIQYF
.	TRBV7-9	TRBJ1-1	few	TGTGCCAGCAGCTTAGTGGGCAGGGCGAACACTGAAGCTTTCTTT	CASSLVGRANTEAFF
.	TRBV29-1	TRBJ1-2	few	TGCAGCGACCGTGCGGGGGTCTTTGGCTACACCTTC	CSDRAGVFGYTF
.	TRBV20-1	TRBJ1-2	.	TGCAGTGCTAGACAGGGTTATGGCTACACCTTC	CSARQGYGYTF
.	TRBV4-1	TRBJ2-2	few	TGCGCCAGCAGCCAAGAAACAGCCAACACCGGGGAGCTGTTTTTT	CASSQETANTGELFF
.	TRBV5-1	TRBJ1-2	once	TGCGCCAGCAGCGACCTCGGGGGCTACACCTTC	CASSDLGGYTF
.	TRBV5-1	TRBJ2-7	.	TGCGCCAGCAGCATCTTGGACGCCACCTACGAGCAGTACTTC	CASSILDATYEQYF
.	TRBV4-3	TRBJ2-5	few	TGCGCCAGCGGGGCAATCTTAGGAGAGACCCAGTACTTC	CASGAILGETQYF
.	TRBV19	TRBJ2-3	.	TGTGCCAGTAGTAACAGGGCCACTAGCACAGATACGCAGTATTTT	CASSNRATSTDTQYF
.	TRBV19	TRBJ2-2	few	TGTGCCAGTGAGCGGACCGCGAACACCGGGGAGCTGTTTTTT	CASERTANTGELFF
TRBD2	TRBV10-2	TRBJ2-5	.	TGCGCCAGCAAACGGCTAGCGGGAGTCTCCAGCGGGGAGACCCAGTACTTC	CASKRLAGVSSGETQYF
.	TRBV6-1	TRBJ2-3	few	TGTGCCAGCAGTGCCACTCCCCCCACAGATACGCAGTATTTT	CASSATPPTDTQYF
TRBD1	TRBV19	TRBJ1-2	.	TGTGCCAGCAGCAGGGGACAGCAAATTAACTATGGCTACACCTTC	CASSRGQQINYGYTF
.	TRBV30	TRBJ1-1	.	TGTGCCTGGAGGTCTCGGTCGAACACTGAAGCTTTCTTT	CAWRSRSNTEAFF
.	TRBV6-1	TRBJ1-1	.	TGTGCCACCCGGAAACCTCTCCACAAGAACACTGAAGCTTTCTTT	CATRKPLHKNTEAFF